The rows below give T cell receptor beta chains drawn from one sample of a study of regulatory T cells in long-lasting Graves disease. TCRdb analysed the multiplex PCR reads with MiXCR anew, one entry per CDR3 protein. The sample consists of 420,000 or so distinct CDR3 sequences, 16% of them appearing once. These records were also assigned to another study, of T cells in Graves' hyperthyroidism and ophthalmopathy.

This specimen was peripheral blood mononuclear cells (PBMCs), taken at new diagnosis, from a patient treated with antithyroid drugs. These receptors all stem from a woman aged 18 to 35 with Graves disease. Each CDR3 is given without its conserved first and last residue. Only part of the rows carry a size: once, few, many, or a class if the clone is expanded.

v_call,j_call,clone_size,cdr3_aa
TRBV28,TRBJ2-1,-,ASEFPARSGNEQF
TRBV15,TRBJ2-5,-,ATSRGWGGLQETQY
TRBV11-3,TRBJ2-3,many,ASSSWGTDTQY
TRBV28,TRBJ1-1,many,ASSISAGARGEAF
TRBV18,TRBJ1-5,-,ASSLGTAGSGAQH
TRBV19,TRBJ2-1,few,ASSTPGQGIYNEQF
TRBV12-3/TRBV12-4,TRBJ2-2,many,ASSGVWAGIAGELF
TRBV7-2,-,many,ASSKTGTPGETQY
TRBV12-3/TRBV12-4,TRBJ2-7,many,ASSLAPRRLEKVYEQY
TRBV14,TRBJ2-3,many,ASSQDGGIDTQY
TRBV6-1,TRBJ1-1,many,ASSPVQGDTEAF
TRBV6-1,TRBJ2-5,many,ASSNPGPRYQETQY
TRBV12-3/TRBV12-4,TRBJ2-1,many,ASSPRRDNEQF
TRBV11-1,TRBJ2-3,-,ASSRGLAGVTDTQY
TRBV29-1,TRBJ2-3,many,SVAGRAAEGSTDTQY
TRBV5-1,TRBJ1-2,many,ASSHTVDFYGYT
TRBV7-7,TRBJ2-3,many,ASSLGQTSTDTQY
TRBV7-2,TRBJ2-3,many,ASTPGGGSSTQY
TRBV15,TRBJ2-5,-,ATSKDRGGFGETQY
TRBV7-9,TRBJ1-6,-,ASSTGAGSPLH
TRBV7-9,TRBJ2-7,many,ASRGDVYEQY
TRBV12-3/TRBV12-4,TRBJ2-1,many,ASSLAGTSGSSYNEQF
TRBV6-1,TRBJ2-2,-,AILATHTGRNGELF
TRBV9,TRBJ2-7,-,ASSPKGGSYEQY
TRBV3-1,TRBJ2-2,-,ASSQSSSWDTGELF
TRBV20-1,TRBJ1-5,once,SASAGVDSNQPQH
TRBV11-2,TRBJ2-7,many,ASSLNSGSGYEQY
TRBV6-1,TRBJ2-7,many,ASREPGTGATYEQY
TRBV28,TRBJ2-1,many,ASRRSGKAQGNEQF
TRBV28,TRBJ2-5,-,ASTLGRDNQETQY
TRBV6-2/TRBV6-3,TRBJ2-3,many,ASSQLGSTDTQY
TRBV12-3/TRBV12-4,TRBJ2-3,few,ANSRPGLAGYTDTQY
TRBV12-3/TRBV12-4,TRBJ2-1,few,ASSLGVGPYNEQF
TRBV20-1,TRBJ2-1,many,SARDQGMGYNEQF
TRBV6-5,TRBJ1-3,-,ASSYGTGGNTIY
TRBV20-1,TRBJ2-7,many,SARELQGTYEQY
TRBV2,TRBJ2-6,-,ASSDRQDPPFSGANVLT
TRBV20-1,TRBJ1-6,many,SARQGGSPLH
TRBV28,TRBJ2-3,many,ASSPYLTSGTDTQY
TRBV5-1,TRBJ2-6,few,ASSLTASGANVLT